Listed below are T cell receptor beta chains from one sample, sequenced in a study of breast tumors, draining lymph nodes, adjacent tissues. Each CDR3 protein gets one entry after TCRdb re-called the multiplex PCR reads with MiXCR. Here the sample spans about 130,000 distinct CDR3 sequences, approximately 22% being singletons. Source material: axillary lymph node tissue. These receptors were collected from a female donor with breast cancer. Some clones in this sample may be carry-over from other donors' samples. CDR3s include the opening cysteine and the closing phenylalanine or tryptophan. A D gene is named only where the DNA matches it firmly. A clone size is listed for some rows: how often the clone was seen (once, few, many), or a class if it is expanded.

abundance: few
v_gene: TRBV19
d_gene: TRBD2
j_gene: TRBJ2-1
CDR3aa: CASSLIAGAFYNEQFF
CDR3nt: TGTGCCAGTAGTTTAATAGCGGGAGCTTTTTACAATGAGCAGTTCTTC

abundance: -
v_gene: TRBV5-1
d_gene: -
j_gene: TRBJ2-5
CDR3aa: CASSLAAGAETQYF
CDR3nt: TGCGCCAGCAGCTTGGCTGCAGGGGCAGAGACCCAGTACTTC

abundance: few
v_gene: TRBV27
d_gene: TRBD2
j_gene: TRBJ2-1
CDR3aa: CASRGLAGGPRNEQFF
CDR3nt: TGTGCCAGCAGAGGACTAGCGGGAGGGCCTCGCAATGAGCAGTTCTTC

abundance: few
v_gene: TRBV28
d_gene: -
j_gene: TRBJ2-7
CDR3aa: CASSPLGQTGEQYF
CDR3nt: TGTGCCAGCAGTCCCCTGGGCCAAACGGGCGAGCAGTACTTC

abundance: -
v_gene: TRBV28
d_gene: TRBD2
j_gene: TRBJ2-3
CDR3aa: CASSVGRLAGADTDTQYF
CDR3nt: TGTGCCAGCAGTGTTGGACGCCTAGCGGGAGCCGACACAGATACGCAGTATTTT

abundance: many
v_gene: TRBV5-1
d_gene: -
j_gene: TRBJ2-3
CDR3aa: CASSLGGISTDTQYF
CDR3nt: TGCGCCAGCAGCTTGGGTGGAATTAGCACAGATACGCAGTATTTT

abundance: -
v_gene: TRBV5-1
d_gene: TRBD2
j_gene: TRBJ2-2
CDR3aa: CAGSSGGPTGELFF
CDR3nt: TGCGCCGGCAGCTCGGGGGGGCCCACCGGGGAGCTGTTTTTT

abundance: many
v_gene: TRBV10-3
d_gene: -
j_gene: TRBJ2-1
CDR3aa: CAIRGRDSYNEQFF
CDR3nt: TGTGCCATCAGGGGCAGAGACAGCTACAATGAGCAGTTCTTC

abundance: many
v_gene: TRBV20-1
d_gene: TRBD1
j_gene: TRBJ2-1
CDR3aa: CSARDPTGNEQFF
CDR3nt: TGCAGTGCTAGAGACCCGACAGGGAATGAGCAGTTCTTC

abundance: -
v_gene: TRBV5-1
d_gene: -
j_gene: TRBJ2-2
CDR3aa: CASSLRASSNTGELFF
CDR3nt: TGCGCCAGCAGCCTGAGGGCGAGCTCGAACACCGGGGAGCTGTTTTTT

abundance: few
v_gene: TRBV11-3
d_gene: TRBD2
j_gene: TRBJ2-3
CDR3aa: CAGSLGAGVGTDTQYF
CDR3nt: TGTGCCGGCAGCTTAGGGGCGGGAGTGGGCACAGATACGCAGTATTTT

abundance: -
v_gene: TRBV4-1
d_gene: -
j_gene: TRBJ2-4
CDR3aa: CASSQESQSAKNIQYF
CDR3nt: TGCGCCAGCAGCCAAGAAAGTCAGTCAGCCAAAAACATTCAGTACTTC

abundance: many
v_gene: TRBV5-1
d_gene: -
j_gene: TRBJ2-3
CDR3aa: CASSRGGTDTQYF
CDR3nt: TGCGCCAGCAGCCGTGGGGGCACAGATACGCAGTATTTT

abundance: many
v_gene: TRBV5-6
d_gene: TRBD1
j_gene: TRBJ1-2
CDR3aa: CASRRTGTGESYTF
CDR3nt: TGTGCCAGCAGACGGACCGGGACAGGGGAAAGCTACACCTTC

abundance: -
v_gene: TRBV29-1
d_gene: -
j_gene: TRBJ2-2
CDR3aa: CSAAGTGELFF
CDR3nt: TGCAGCGCTGCCGGGACCGGGGAGCTGTTTTTT

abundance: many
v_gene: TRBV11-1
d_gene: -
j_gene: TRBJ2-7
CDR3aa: CASSFAEAYEQYF
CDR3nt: TGTGCCAGCAGCTTTGCGGAAGCCTACGAGCAGTACTTC

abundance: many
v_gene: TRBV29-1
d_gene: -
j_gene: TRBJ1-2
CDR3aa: CSSQNEDGYTF
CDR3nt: TGCAGCTCACAAAATGAGGATGGCTACACCTTC

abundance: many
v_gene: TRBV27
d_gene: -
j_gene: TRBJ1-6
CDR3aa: CASALGGGSPLHF
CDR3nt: TGTGCCAGCGCCTTAGGGGGTGGTTCACCCCTCCACTTT

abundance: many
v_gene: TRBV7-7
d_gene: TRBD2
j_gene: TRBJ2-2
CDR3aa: CASSSLLAGEAGELFF
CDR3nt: TGTGCTAGCAGCTCACTACTAGCGGGAGAGGCCGGGGAGCTGTTTTTT

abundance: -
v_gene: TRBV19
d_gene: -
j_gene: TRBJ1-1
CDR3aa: CASSIGTNTEAFF
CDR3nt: TGTGCCAGTAGTATCGGTACGAACACTGAAGCTTTCTTT

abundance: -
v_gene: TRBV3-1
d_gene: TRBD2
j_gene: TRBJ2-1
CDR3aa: CASSRREGRYNEQFF
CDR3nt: TGTGCCAGCAGCAGGCGGGAGGGCCGTTACAATGAGCAGTTCTTC

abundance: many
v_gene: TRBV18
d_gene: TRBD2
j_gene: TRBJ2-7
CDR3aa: CASSPTSGASYEQYF
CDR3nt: TGTGCCAGCTCACCAACTAGCGGGGCCTCCTACGAGCAGTACTTC

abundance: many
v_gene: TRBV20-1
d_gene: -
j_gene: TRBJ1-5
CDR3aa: CSAKFPGDVQPQHF
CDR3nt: TGCAGTGCTAAATTTCCAGGGGATGTCCAGCCCCAGCATTTT

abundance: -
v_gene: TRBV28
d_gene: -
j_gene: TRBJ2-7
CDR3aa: CASSLGVRELAYEQYF
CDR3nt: TGTGCCAGCAGTTTAGGGGTCCGGGAGCTCGCCTACGAGCAGTACTTC

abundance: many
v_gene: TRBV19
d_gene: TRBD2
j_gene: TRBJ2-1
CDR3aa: CASRGTSGDSSSYNEQFF
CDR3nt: TGTGCCAGTAGAGGGACTAGCGGAGACTCTAGCTCCTACAATGAGCAGTTCTTC

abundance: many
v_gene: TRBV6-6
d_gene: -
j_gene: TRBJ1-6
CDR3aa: CASSYSMAGELTYNSPLHF
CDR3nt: TGTGCCAGCAGTTACTCGATGGCGGGGGAGTTGACCTATAATTCACCCCTCCACTTT

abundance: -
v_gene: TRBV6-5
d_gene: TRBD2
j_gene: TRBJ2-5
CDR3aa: CAGSSPAGGRETQYF
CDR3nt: TGTGCCGGCAGTTCTCCAGCGGGAGGGCGAGAGACCCAGTACTTC

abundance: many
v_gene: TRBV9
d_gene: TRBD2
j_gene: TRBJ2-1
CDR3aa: CASSAAGTSGSYNEQFF
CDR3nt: TGTGCCAGCAGCGCCGCCGGGACTAGCGGGAGTTACAATGAGCAGTTCTTC

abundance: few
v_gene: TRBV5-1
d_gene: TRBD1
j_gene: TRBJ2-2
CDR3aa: CASSYPWGQGENTGELFF
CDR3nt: TGCGCCAGCAGCTACCCGTGGGGACAGGGGGAGAACACCGGGGAGCTGTTTTTT

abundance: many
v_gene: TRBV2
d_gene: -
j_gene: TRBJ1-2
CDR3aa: CASGVQENYGYTF
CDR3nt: TGTGCCAGCGGGGTACAGGAGAACTATGGCTACACCTTC

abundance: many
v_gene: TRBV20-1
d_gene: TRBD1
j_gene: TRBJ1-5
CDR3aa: CSARGDRDNQPQHF
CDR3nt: TGCAGTGCTAGAGGAGACAGGGACAATCAGCCCCAGCATTTT

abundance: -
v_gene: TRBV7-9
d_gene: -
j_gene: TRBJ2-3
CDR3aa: CASSPLVGGTDTQYF
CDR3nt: TGTGCCAGCAGCCCCCTAGTGGGGGGCACAGATACGCAGTATTTT

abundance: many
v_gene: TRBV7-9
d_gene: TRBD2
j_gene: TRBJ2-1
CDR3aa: CASSARGGGSINNEQFF
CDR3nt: TGTGCCAGCAGCGCCCGGGGGGGCGGGAGCATAAACAATGAGCAGTTCTTC

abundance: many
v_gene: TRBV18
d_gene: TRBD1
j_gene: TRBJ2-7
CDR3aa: CASSPTTGGLDEQYF
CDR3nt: TGTGCCAGCTCACCAACCACAGGGGGGCTTGACGAGCAGTACTTC

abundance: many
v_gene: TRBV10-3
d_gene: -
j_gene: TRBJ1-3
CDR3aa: CAISDFEGSTGNTIYF
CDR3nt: TGTGCCATCAGTGATTTCGAGGGTTCCACTGGAAACACCATATATTTT

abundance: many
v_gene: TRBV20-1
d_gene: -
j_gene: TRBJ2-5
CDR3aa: CSSGGGETQYF
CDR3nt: TGCAGTTCAGGAGGCGGAGAGACCCAGTACTTC

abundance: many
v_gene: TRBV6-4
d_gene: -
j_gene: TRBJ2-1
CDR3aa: CASSSLQGNEQFF
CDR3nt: TGTGCCAGCAGTTCCTTGCAGGGCAATGAGCAGTTCTTC

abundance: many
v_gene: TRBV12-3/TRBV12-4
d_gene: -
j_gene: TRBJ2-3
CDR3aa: CASSSTPGDTQYF
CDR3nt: TGTGCCAGCAGTTCCACCCCAGGGGATACGCAGTATTTT

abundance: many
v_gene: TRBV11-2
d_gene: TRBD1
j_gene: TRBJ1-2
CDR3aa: CASSPPGTGGQYGYTF
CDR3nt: TGTGCCAGCAGCCCGCCCGGGACAGGGGGCCAGTATGGCTACACCTTC

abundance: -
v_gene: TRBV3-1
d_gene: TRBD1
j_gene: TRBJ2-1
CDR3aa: CASSQGTGGEVQFF
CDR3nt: TGTGCCAGCAGCCAGGGGACAGGGGGCGAAGTGCAGTTCTTC

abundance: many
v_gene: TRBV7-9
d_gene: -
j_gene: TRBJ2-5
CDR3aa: CASSLRGTPATQYF
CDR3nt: TGTGCCAGCAGCTTAAGGGGCACACCGGCGACCCAGTACTTC

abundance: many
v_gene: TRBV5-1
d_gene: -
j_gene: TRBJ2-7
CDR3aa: CASSLGRNSYEQYF
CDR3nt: TGCGCCAGCAGCTTGGGTAGAAACTCCTACGAGCAGTACTTC

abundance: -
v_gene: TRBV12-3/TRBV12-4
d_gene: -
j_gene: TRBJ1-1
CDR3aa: CATSQHGGPGAEAFF
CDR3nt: TGTGCCACCAGCCAGCACGGGGGCCCGGGGGCTGAAGCTTTCTTT

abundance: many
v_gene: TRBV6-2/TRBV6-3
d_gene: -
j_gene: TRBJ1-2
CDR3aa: CASSSGGVGGYTF
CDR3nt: TGTGCCAGCAGTTCAGGAGGGGTCGGTGGCTACACCTTC

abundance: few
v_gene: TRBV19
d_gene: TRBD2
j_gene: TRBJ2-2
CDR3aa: CASSIGSGRTYTGELFF
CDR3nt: TGTGCCAGTAGTATAGGGAGCGGGAGGACATACACCGGGGAGCTGTTTTTT

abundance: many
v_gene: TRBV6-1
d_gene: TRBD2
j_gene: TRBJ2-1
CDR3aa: CASSAFGTSGMNNEQFF
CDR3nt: TGTGCCAGCAGTGCATTTGGGACTAGCGGGATGAACAATGAGCAGTTCTTC

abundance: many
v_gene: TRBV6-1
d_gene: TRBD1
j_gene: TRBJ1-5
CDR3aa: CASSYDRARNQPQHF
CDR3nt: TGTGCCAGCAGTTACGACAGGGCCCGCAATCAGCCCCAGCATTTT

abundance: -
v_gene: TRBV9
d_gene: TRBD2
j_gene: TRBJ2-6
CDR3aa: CASSDRLAGESGANVLTF
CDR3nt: TGTGCCAGCAGCGACCGACTAGCGGGAGAGTCTGGGGCCAACGTCCTGACTTTC

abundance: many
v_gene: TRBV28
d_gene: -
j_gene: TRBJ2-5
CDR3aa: CASSLLSGGKTQYF
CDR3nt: TGTGCCAGCAGTTTACTATCCGGGGGAAAGACCCAGTACTTC

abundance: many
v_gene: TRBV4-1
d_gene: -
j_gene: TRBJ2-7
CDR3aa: CASSQDRSAIRWQYF
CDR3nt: TGCGCCAGCAGCCAAGATCGGTCAGCTATCAGGTGGCAGTACTTC

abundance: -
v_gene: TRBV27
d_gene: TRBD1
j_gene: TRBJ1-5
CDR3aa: CASSLRGLGNQPQHF
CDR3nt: TGTGCCAGCAGTTTGAGGGGGCTAGGCAATCAGCCCCAGCATTTT

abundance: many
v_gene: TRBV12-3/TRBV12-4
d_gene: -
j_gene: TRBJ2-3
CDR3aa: CASSLRDLPGDTQYF
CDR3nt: TGTGCCAGCAGTCTAAGGGACTTACCAGGGGATACGCAGTATTTT

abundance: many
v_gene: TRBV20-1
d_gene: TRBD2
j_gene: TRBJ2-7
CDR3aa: CSARSGTSGLRAYEQYF
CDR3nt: TGCAGTGCTAGAAGCGGGACTAGCGGGCTAAGGGCCTACGAGCAGTACTTC

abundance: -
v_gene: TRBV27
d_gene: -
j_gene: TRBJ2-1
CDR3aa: CASSSQGVNEQFF
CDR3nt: TGTGCCAGCAGTTCCCAAGGGGTCAATGAGCAGTTCTTC